This TCR beta chain was recovered during a study of blood T cell repertoires in COVID-19. Study at large: Sites in the United States, Italy and Spain provided acute and convalescent COVID-19 samples.

Source study methods: For nucleated cells, counts were estimated from reference gene primer amplification. The data were produced by immunoSEQ multiplex PCR, yet TCRdb's version contains in-frame clones alone and is incomplete. V and J calls and clone size are copied from that table; D and trimming were computed from the DNA. The sample carries 250,000 to 350,000 clones, approximately 85% recorded once. With 5 bases clipped from V and 1 base from J, the junction kept 8 bases outside the gene matches. Germline CDR1 SGHTA, CDR2 FQGNSA. CDR3 size: 16 residues. The V gene is TRBV7-2, the J gene TRBJ2-7; 10 bases agree with TRBD2. Sequenced sample: peripheral blood. This TCR derives from a woman in her forties or fifties with acute or convalescent COVID-19. The CDR3 nucleotides are TGTGCCAGCAGCAGTGTAAGGACTAGCGGTTCCTACGAGCAGTACTTC. Translating gives CASSSVRTSGSYEQYF.